The source of this T cell receptor beta chain is a study of shared clonotypes between healthy human individuals. The study's findings and limits: The sampled material consisted only of blood, and tissue repertoires are likely to differ.

CDR1 is SGHRS and CDR2 is YFSETQ in the germline V gene. With V trimmed by 3 bases and J by 2 bases, 7 bases remained unmatched. This CDR3 has 16 amino acids. Details on this clone: Its antigen is undetermined.

Only in-frame clones appear in the TCRdb table, and some are missing; sequencing was by immunoSEQ multiplex PCR. This table holds around 1 million clones, over 60% found once. J is TRBJ1-4 and V is TRBV5-1, with TRBD1 matching over 7 bases. This TCR came from a man between 18 and 29 years old in good health. The sample was memory CD4+ T cells sorted from blood. The subset denotes: CD45RA-negative fraction. The CDR3 reads CASSSTSTGTNEKLFF. The CDR3 region has the DNA TGCGCCAGCAGCTCAACCTCGACAGGGACTAATGAAAAACTGTTTTTT.